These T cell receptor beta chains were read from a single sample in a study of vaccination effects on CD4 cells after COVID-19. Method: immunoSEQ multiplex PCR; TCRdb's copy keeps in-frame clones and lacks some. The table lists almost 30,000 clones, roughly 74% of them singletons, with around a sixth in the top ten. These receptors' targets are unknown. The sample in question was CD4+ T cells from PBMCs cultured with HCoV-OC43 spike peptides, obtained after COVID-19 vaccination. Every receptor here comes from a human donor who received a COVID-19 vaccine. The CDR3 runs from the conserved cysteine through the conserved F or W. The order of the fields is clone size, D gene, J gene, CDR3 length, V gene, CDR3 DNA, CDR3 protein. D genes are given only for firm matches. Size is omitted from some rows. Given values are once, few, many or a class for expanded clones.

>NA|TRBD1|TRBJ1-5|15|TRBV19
TGTGCCAGTACCGGACAGGGGCTGATGGGTCAGCCCCAGCATTTT
CASTGQGLMGQPQHF
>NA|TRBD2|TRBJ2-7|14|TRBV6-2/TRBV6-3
TGTGCCAGCAGTCCCCTAGCGGGAGGGAACGAGCAGTACTTC
CASSPLAGGNEQYF
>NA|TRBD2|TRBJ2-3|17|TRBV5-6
TGTGCCAGCACTCCGACACACGGGGGGGGGCGTACAGATACGCAGTATTTT
CASTPTHGGGRTDTQYF
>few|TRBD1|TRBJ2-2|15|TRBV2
TGTGCCAGCAGTAGCCGGGACAGCGTCACCGGGGAGCTGTTTTTT
CASSSRDSVTGELFF
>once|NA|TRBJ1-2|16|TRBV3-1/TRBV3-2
TGTGCCAGCAGCCAGGGGAGCGGTGGGTTGGGCTATGGCTACACCTTC
CASSQGSGGLGYGYTF
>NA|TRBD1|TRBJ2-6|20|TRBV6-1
TGTGCCAGCAGTGAAAACCGGGACAGGGGGCATGGAGGGGGGGCCAACGTCCTGACTTTC
CASSENRDRGHGGGANVLTF
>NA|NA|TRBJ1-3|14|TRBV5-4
TGTGCCAGCAGCTTGGCGGGGATCGGAAACACCATATATTTT
CASSLAGIGNTIYF
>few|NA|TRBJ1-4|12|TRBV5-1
TGCGCCAGCAGCTTGGACCTTGAAAAACTGTTTTTT
CASSLDLEKLFF
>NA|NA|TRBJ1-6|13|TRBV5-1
TGCGCCAGCAGCCGCGAAGGGGATTCACCCCTCCACTTT
CASSREGDSPLHF
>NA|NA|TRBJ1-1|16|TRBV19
TGTGCCAGTAGTATCGGTCGGATAGCCATGAACACTGAAGCTTTCTTT
CASSIGRIAMNTEAFF
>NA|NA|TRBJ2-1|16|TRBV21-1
TGTGCCAGCAGCAAGCTAAGGAGGGATGAGAACAATGAGCAGTTCTTC
CASSKLRRDENNEQFF
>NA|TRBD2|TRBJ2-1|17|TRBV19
TGTGCCAGTAGTAAAGGAGGGACTAATGGACAATTCAATGAGCAGTTCTTC
CASSKGGTNGQFNEQFF
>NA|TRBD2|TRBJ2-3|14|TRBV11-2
TGTGCCAGCAGCTTAGAACCTAGCGGGAATACGCAGTATTTT
CASSLEPSGNTQYF
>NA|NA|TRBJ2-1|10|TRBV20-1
TGCAGTGCTTCCTGGAATGAGCAGTTCTTC
CSASWNEQFF
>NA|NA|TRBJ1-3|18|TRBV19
TGTGCCAGTAGTATAGGCATAGGGACCGGGCGCTCTGGAAACACCATATATTTT
CASSIGIGTGRSGNTIYF
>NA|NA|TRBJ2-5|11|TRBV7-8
TGTGCCAGCAGCCTCCAACAGACCCAGTACTTC
CASSLQQTQYF
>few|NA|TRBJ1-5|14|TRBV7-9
TGTGCCAGCAGCTTAAGAGGGGCCAATCAGCCCCAGCATTTT
CASSLRGANQPQHF
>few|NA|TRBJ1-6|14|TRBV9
TGTGCCAGCAGCGTAGCGGGTGATTATTCACCCCTCCACTTT
CASSVAGDYSPLHF
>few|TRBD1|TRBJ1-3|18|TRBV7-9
TGTGCCAGCAGCTTAGAAGAGGTCAGGGGGCCCGCTGGAAACACCATATATTTT
CASSLEEVRGPAGNTIYF
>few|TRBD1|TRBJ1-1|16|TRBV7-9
TGTGCCAGCAGCTCCAACGACAGGGGAGGGAACACTGAAGCTTTCTTT
CASSSNDRGGNTEAFF
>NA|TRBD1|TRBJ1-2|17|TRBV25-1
TGTGCCAGCAGTGAAATTACAGGGGGTCAGGAATACTATGGCTACACCTTC
CASSEITGGQEYYGYTF
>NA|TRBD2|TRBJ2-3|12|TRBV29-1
TGCAGCGTTGAGACTAGCGGGAGTGCGCAGTATTTT
CSVETSGSAQYF
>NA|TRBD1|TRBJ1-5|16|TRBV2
TGTGCCAGCAGGCGGGACAGGGGTTTGGGCAATCAGCCCCAGCATTTT
CASRRDRGLGNQPQHF
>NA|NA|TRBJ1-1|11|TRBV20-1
TGCAGTGCTAGAGGGAACACTGAAGCTTTCTTT
CSARGNTEAFF